The next 25 T cell receptor beta chains were all read from a single sample in a study of blood T cell repertoires in COVID-19. Assay: immunoSEQ multiplex PCR; the TCRdb copy retains only in-frame clones and omits some. The repertoire holds more than 450,000 clones, with 87% as singletons. Specimen: PBMCs or T cells enriched from blood (not recorded which). These receptors originate from a woman between 18 and 30 years old who had recovered from COVID-19.

In regard to this clone: This specimen includes other DNA sequences encoding the same CDR3. This rearrangement joins TRBV3-1 (or the pseudogene TRBV3-2) to TRBJ1-1; no reliable D call. Trimming cost V 1 base and J 4 bases, with 7 bases left between them. The length of the CDR3 is 13 residues. The germline gives CDR1 LGHDT, CDR2 YNNKEL (reference sequence). CDR3 coding DNA: TGTGCCAGCAGCCAAGCGGGAGGCACTGAAGCTTTCTTT. Translation gives CASSQAGGTEAFF.

As concerns this clone: This specimen includes other DNA sequences encoding the same CDR3. The chain couples TRBV6-5 to TRBJ1-5, with D possibly being TRBD1 (6 bases). Between the trimmed V and J ends, which lost 5 bases and 4 bases, there was a span of 9 bases. Per the germline V gene, CDR1 is MNHEY and CDR2 is SVGAGI. The CDR3 runs to 13 residues. Written as DNA, the CDR3 is TGTGCCAGCAGTCCACAGGGAAATCAGCCCCAGCATTTT. Translation: CASSPQGNQPQHF.

The chain has TRBV20-1 and TRBJ2-7; D may be TRBD2 (7 bases). This CDR3 region has 11 residues. Germline lookup yields CDR1 DFQATT and CDR2 SNEGSKA (reference sequence). The germline V and J ends were trimmed by 4 bases and 5 bases, with 9 bases remaining between them. DNA for the CDR3: TGCAGTGCTACGGGGGGCAACGAGCAGTACTTC. Translation gives CSATGGNEQYF.

This chain links TRBV4-1 with TRBJ1-1; D ambiguous. Germline loops: CDR1 MGHRA, CDR2 YSYEKL. The ends were cut back, 0 bases at V and 2 bases at J, with 16 bases in the middle. The CDR3 runs to 17 residues. The CDR3 protein is CASSQEVAELINTEAFF. The CDR3 DNA reads TGCGCCAGCAGCCAAGAGGTGGCCGAATTGATTAACACTGAAGCTTTCTTT.

The chain joins TRBV28 to TRBJ1-5; TRBD1 might be the D (6 bases). The V end lost 4 bases, the J end lost 6 bases, and 13 bases lay between the germline ends. This CDR3 spans 14 amino acids. CDR1 and CDR2 (germline): MDHEN, SYDVKM. CDR3 DNA sequence: TGTGCCAGCAGTTCAACAGGGTATGCTCAGCCCCAGCATTTT. Encoded protein: CASSSTGYAQPQHF.

This chain uses TRBV27 with TRBJ1-1; D is possibly TRBD1 (5 bases). This CDR3 has 13 amino acids. V lost 7 bases and J lost 1, with 10 bases in between. Germline V gene lookup returns CDR1 MNHEY and CDR2 SMNVEV (reference sequence). The CDR3 region has the DNA TGTGCCAGCAAGGCGGGGACGAACACTGAAGCTTTCTTT. It encodes CASKAGTNTEAFF.

The rearrangement links TRBV6-5 to TRBJ1-4, with TRBD1 matching 8 bases. V lost 6 bases and J lost 7; bases outside the gene matches: 10. Germline CDR1 is MNHEY and CDR2 is SVGAGI. CDR3 length: 15 residues. CDR3 loop: CASRKDRDGGEKLFF. CDR3 nucleotides: TGTGCCAGCAGGAAGGACAGGGATGGAGGTGAAAAACTGTTTTTT.

J is TRBJ1-1 and V is TRBV5-1, with TRBD1 as a possible D gene (5 bases). The ends were cut back, 2 bases at V and 1 base at J, with 21 bases in the middle. This CDR3 spans 18 amino acids. Germline CDR1 and CDR2: SGHRS and YFSETQ. The CDR3: CASSLVPPSGGANTEAFF. CDR3 coding DNA: TGCGCCAGCAGCTTAGTGCCGCCCTCGGGTGGGGCGAACACTGAAGCTTTCTTT.

The gene calls are TRBV18 and TRBJ2-5, with a weak D call TRBD1 (6 bases). The CDR3 is 15 residues long. CDR1 and CDR2 (germline): KGHSH, LQKENI. V was shortened by 6 bases and J by 3 bases, with 17 bases between the two germline ends. Written as DNA, the CDR3 is TGTGCCAGCTCGTCACTCAGGGGAGCCAAAGAGACCCAGTACTTC. Translating gives CASSSLRGAKETQYF.

This clone turned up a few times. One junction end does not reproduce the germline sequence, and a read error may be involved. The rearrangement joins TRBV29-1 to TRBJ1-1; D is perhaps TRBD1 (6 bases). CDR3 length equals 15 residues. CDR1 SQVTM and CDR2 ANQGSEA come from the germline V gene. The DNA for the CDR3 is TGCAGCGTTGCCCCTTCAGGGGATAGGAACGCTGAAGCTTTCTTT. As protein: CSVAPSGDRNAEAFF. The full variable domain, in which reference TRBV29-1 and TRBJ1-1 provide the parts outside the CDR3, is SAVISQKPSRDICQRGTSLTIQCQVDSQVTMMFWYRQQPGQSLTLIATANQGSEATYESGFVIDKFPISRPNLTFSTLTVSNMSPEDSSIYLCSVAPSGDRNAEAFFGQGTRLTVV.

The rearrangement joins TRBV7-6 to TRBJ1-1, with D maybe TRBD1 (5 bases). Germline loops: CDR1 SGHVS, CDR2 FNYEAQ. The CDR3 is 14 residues long. The V end lost 0 bases, the J end lost 0 bases, and 5 bases lay between the germline ends. The CDR3: CASSLATVNTEAFF. In DNA form, the CDR3 reads TGTGCCAGCAGCTTAGCGACAGTGAACACTGAAGCTTTCTTT.

This chain connects TRBV30 to TRBJ1-1; D gene ambiguous. Germline CDR1 GTSNPN, CDR2 SVGIG (reference sequence). The CDR3 has 14 amino acids. V was trimmed by 5 bases and J by 1 base, leaving 14 bases between them. The CDR3, as DNA: TGTGCCTGGTCGAGGGTCCTCGGGAACACTGAAGCTTTCTTT. Translated: CAWSRVLGNTEAFF. Full variable domain (outside the CDR3, taken from reference TRBV30 and TRBJ1-1): SQTIHQWPATLVQPVGSPLSLECTVEGTSNPNLYWYRQAAGRGLQLLFYSVGIGQISSEVPQNLSASRPQDRQFILSSKKLLLSDSGFYLCAWSRVLGNTEAFFGQGTRLTVV.

The rearrangement joins TRBV4-1 to TRBJ1-4; D is unclear. Germline CDR1 and CDR2: MGHRA and YSYEKL. Deletions cut 3 bases from V and 5 bases from J, with 16 bases between. The CDR3 has 16 amino acids. CDR3 nucleotide sequence: TGCGCCAGCAGCCATTCCCTTACAAAGTTAAATGAAAAACTGTTTTTT. Translated, it gives CASSHSLTKLNEKLFF.

The chain recombines TRBV5-1 with TRBJ2-5; TRBD2 is a possible D gene (6 bases). Trimming stripped 5 bases from V and 5 bases from J, with 13 bases between. This CDR3 has 13 residues. CDR1 and CDR2 (germline): SGHRS, YFSETQ. The CDR3 here is CASSRGTEETQYF. The CDR3 DNA reads TGCGCCAGCAGTCGGGGGACGGAGGAGACCCAGTACTTC. The entire variable domain, with the rest obtained from reference TRBV5-1 and TRBJ2-5, is as follows: KAGVTQTPRYLIKTRGQQVTLSCSPISGHRSVSWYQQTPGQGLQFLFEYFSETQRNKGNFPGRFSGRQFSNSRSEMNVSTLELGDSALYLCASSRGTEETQYFGPGTRLLVL.

This sequence joins TRBV18 and TRBJ2-5, with TRBD2 matching 10 bases. This CDR3 region has 21 residues. The junction had 20 bases not matched to a gene; V was cut back by 3 bases and J by 1 base. Germline lookup yields CDR1 KGHSH and CDR2 LQKENI. The CDR3 coding sequence is TGTGCCAGCTCACCGATAGGCCTAGCGGGGGTAGGCTTCGGAGGCCAAGAGACCCAGTACTTC. It specifies CASSPIGLAGVGFGGQETQYF.

The gene calls are TRBV6-2 or TRBV6-3 and TRBJ2-7; D possibly corresponds to TRBD1 (5 bases). CDR1 is MNHEY, CDR2 SVGEGT, per germline. The V end was cut by 0 bases, the J end by 2 bases, with 8 bases between. The length of the CDR3 is 14 residues. As DNA, the CDR3 is TGTGCCAGCAGTTACTCGCAGGGTACCTACGAGCAGTACTTC. Residues: CASSYSQGTYEQYF.

The chain has TRBV25-1 and TRBJ1-1; D is unclear. Germline CDR1 MGHDK, CDR2 SYGVNS. CDR3 length: 12 residues. Between the trimmed V and J ends, which lost 5 bases and 3 bases, there was a span of 7 bases. This chain's CDR3 is CASSQFDTEAFF. CDR3 nucleotides: TGTGCCAGCAGTCAATTCGACACTGAAGCTTTCTTT.

This chain uses TRBV7-2 with TRBJ2-1, with 7 bases fitting TRBD2. Trimming cost V 2 bases and J 4 bases; bases outside gene matches: 8. The CDR3 is 16 amino acids. From germline, CDR1 is SGHTA and CDR2 FQGNSA. CDR3 sequence reads: CASSLSGAVSYNEQFF. CDR3 DNA: TGTGCCAGCAGCTTAAGCGGGGCCGTAAGTTACAATGAGCAGTTCTTC.

A word on this clone: The junction does not match germline at one end; this may be a read error. The CDR3 region is CASSLGIGGPNEKLFF. CDR3 coding DNA: TGTGCTAGCAGCTTAGGGATTGGGGGCCCTAATGAAAAACTGTTTTTT. The rearrangement links TRBV7-7 to TRBJ1-4; D perhaps matches TRBD1 (6 bases). The CDR3 is made up of 16 amino acids. Germline CDR1 and CDR2: SSHAT and FNYEAQ (reference sequence).

The rearrangement uses TRBV30 and TRBJ2-5; 8 bases are shared with TRBD2. The CDR3 has 12 amino acids. CDR1 and CDR2 (germline): GTSNPN, SVGIG (reference sequence). J was trimmed by 5 bases and V by 3 bases; bases with no gene match: 2. CDR3 sequence: CAWSRGGETQYF. CDR3 bases: TGTGCCTGGAGCCGGGGGGGCGAGACCCAGTACTTC.

The chain is built from TRBV15 and TRBJ1-4; D remains unclear. The ends were cut back, 0 bases at V and 3 bases at J, with 8 bases in the middle. The CDR3 sequence is 15 residues long. In germline, CDR1 is LNHNV, CDR2 YYDKDF (reference sequence). For the CDR3, the DNA is TGTGCCACCAGCAGAGATTCGGTTCCTAATGAAAAACTGTTTTTT. It codes for CATSRDSVPNEKLFF.

The genes are TRBV11-2 and TRBJ1-1; D is unresolved. Between the trimmed V and J ends, which lost 5 bases and 1 base, there was a span of 8 bases. The germline V gene has CDR1 SGHAT and CDR2 FQNNGV. This CDR3 has 13 residues. This CDR3 is CASSPGSNTEAFF. The CDR3 nucleotides read TGTGCCAGCAGCCCAGGATCGAACACTGAAGCTTTCTTT.

The chain couples TRBV30 to TRBJ1-4; D is possibly TRBD1 (5 bases). This CDR3 spans 12 amino acids. V was cut by 3 bases and J by 11 bases, with 13 bases left in between. Germline V lookup: CDR1 GTSNPN, CDR2 SVGIG (reference sequence). CDR3 sequence: CAWSPGGSKLFF. CDR3 nucleotide sequence: TGTGCCTGGAGCCCTGGGGGGTCCAAACTGTTTTTT. Combining the CDR3 with reference TRBV30 and TRBJ1-4 gives the whole variable domain SQTIHQWPATLVQPVGSPLSLECTVEGTSNPNLYWYRQAAGRGLQLLFYSVGIGQISSEVPQNLSASRPQDRQFILSSKKLLLSDSGFYLCAWSPGGSKLFFGSGTQLSVL.

This chain connects TRBV10-2 to TRBJ1-5; perhaps TRBD1 as D (5 bases). Trimming left V 3 bases short and J 6 bases short, with 21 bases between. This CDR3 is 17 amino acids long. CDR1 WSHSY and CDR2 SAAADI come from the germline V gene. The CDR3 spells CASSDPTQVPMRQPQHF. The CDR3 coding sequence is TGCGCCAGCAGTGACCCCACACAGGTACCTATGCGTCAGCCCCAGCATTTT.

This clone has a handful of counts. The rearrangement uses TRBV12-3 or TRBV12-4 and TRBJ1-1; D not resolved. This CDR3 has 13 amino acids. The germline V and J ends were trimmed by 8 bases and 1 base, with 11 bases remaining between them. The CDR3 nucleotides are TGTGCCAGCGGACTTGGAGAGAACACTGAAGCTTTCTTT. Encoded protein: CASGLGENTEAFF.